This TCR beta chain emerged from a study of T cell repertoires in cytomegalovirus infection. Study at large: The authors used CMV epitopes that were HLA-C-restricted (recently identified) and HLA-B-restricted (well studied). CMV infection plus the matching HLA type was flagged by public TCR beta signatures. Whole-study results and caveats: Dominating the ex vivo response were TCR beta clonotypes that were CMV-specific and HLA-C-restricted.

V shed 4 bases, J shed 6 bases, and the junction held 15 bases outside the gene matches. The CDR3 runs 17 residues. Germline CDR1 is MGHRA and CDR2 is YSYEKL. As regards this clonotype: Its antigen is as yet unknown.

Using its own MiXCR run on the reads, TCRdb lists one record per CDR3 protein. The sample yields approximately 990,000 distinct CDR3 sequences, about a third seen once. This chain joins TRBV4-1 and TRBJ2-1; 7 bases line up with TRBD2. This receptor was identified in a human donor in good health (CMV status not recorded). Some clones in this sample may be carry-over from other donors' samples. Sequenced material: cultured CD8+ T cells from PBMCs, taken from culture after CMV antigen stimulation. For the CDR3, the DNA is TGCGCCAGCAGCCGCCTTAAAGAGACTAGCCCAATCAATGAGCAGTTCTTC. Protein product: CASSRLKETSPINEQFF.